Reported below is one T cell receptor beta chain. The antigen is undetermined. The data were taken from a study of cytomegalovirus exposure and HLA in healthy donors. Study as a whole: Inside one of the first data releases sat some 93 million unique TCRs taken from HLA-typed donors.

Study-wide points: TCR beta V- and J-gene trimming, according to a later analysis, was linked to a missense DCLRE1C variant.

The study ran its PCR with 60 Vbeta and 13 Jbeta primers. The assay was immunoSEQ multiplex PCR, and TCRdb's table has in-frame clones only and misses some. Seen here are about 160,000 clones, roughly 80% observed once, and the top ten hold over 1.1%. The sequence was collected from a male donor in good health and CMV-seronegative. The sequenced sample consisted of PBMCs.

Here the CDR3 DNA reads TGTGCCAGCAGTCCTACAGGGGACGACACCGGGGAGCTGTTTTTT. Amino acids: CASSPTGDDTGELFF. This chain joins TRBV11-3 and TRBJ2-2; TRBD1 matches at 7 bases. The CDR3 runs 15 residues. Trimming cost V 6 bases and J 3 bases; bases outside gene matches: 7. In germline, CDR1 is SGHNT, CDR2 YENEEA.